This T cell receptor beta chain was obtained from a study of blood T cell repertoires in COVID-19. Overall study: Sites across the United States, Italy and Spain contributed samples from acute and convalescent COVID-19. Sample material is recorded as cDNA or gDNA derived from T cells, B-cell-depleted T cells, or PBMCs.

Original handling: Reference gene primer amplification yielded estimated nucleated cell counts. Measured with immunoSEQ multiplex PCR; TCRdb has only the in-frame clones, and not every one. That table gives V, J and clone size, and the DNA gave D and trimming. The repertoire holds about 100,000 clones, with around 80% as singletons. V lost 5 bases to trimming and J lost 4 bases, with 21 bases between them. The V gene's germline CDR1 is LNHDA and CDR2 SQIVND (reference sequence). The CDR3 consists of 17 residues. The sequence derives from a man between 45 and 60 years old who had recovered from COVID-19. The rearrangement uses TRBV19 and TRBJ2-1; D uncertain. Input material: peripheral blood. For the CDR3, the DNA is TGTGCCAGTAGTCTGACCGGGTCTTTGGCCCCTTACAATGAGCAGTTCTTC. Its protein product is CASSLTGSLAPYNEQFF.